The next 28 T cell receptor beta chains were all read from a single sample in a study of post-analysis software for immune sequencing data. Findings and caveats of the study: In patients, roughly 5 TRBV segments were more frequent than in controls, with TRBV5-6, TRBV5-1 and TRBV20-1 among them.

Their recognized antigens are unknown. Unique molecular identifiers were present in the TCR beta cDNA libraries. TCRdb re-called the PCR reads with MiXCR, one entry per CDR3 protein. Of 800,000 to 950,000 distinct CDR3 sequences detected, 53% appear once; the ten largest clones hold over 4%. Sequenced: blood. These receptors were collected from a girl between 10 and 17 years old with multiple sclerosis.

This clonotype was counted a few times. The CDR3 coding sequence is TGCGCCAGCAGCCACCCCCCGGGCGGAAACACTGAAGCTTTCTTT. Protein product: CASSHPPGGNTEAFF. J is TRBJ1-1 and V is TRBV5-1, with no clear D. With 4 bases removed from V and 2 bases from J, the gap between germline ends came to 15 bases. Germline CDR1 and CDR2: SGHRS and YFSETQ. This CDR3 has 15 residues.

The chain links TRBV5-5 to TRBJ1-5; tentatively, D is TRBD1 (5 bases). This CDR3 comprises 15 residues. V shed 4 bases and J shed 9 bases, with 20 bases lying between them. The germline V gene has CDR1 SGHKS and CDR2 YYEKEE (reference sequence). The CDR3, as DNA: TGTGCCAGCAGCCCCCTGGGACGCGCTCAGGGGCCCCAGCATTTT. Its protein product is CASSPLGRAQGPQHF.

This clonotype was observed a handful of times. This chain joins TRBV5-1 and TRBJ2-3; D uncertain. The germline V gene has CDR1 SGHRS and CDR2 YFSETQ. Deletions cut 5 bases from V and 6 bases from J, with 10 bases between. This CDR3 spans 12 amino acids. CDR3 protein: CASRPSWDTQYF. As DNA, the CDR3 is TGCGCCAGCAGACCTAGTTGGGATACGCAGTATTTT.

This clonotype appeared a few times. This chain joins TRBV12-3 or TRBV12-4 and TRBJ2-7; 8 bases match TRBD1. The CDR3 runs to 14 residues. The trim removed 6 bases at V and 6 bases at J, leaving 10 bases unmatched. CDR3: CASSKDRGSSEQYF. The CDR3 DNA is TGTGCCAGCAGCAAAGACAGGGGATCAAGCGAGCAGTACTTC.

J is TRBJ2-1 and V is TRBV20-1; TRBD2 matches 7 bases. J was trimmed by 1 base and V by 8 bases; bases with no gene match: 8. This CDR3 has 14 residues. Germline-derived CDR1 and CDR2 are DFQATT and SNEGSKA (reference sequence). In DNA, the CDR3 is TGCAGTAGAGAAGCGGGGCTTTCCTACAATGAGCAGTTCTTC. The encoded protein is CSREAGLSYNEQFF.

This clonotype was found a few times. The chain links TRBV7-9 to TRBJ1-2; no firm D call. V lost 3 bases and J lost 11, with 19 bases in between. In germline, CDR1 is SEHNR, CDR2 FQNEAQ (reference sequence). This CDR3 region has 14 residues. The CDR3: CASSFTSQQLGYTF. CDR3 DNA sequence: TGTGCCAGCAGCTTTACGTCGCAACAATTGGGATACACCTTC.

This clonotype was observed a few times. The genes are TRBV20-1 and TRBJ2-7, with TRBD2 as a possible D gene (6 bases). The CDR3 is 12 amino acids. V lost 6 bases and J lost 3, with 12 bases in between. Germline V gene lookup returns CDR1 DFQATT and CDR2 SNEGSKA (reference sequence). The CDR3 sequence is CSADPGGYEQYF. CDR3 bases: TGCAGTGCGGACCCCGGGGGCTACGAGCAGTACTTC.

V and J are TRBV20-1 and TRBJ2-1, with 9 positions matching TRBD2. The CDR3 is 15 residues long. Trimming at V came to 5 bases and at J to 9 bases, leaving 14 bases not matched to a gene. Germline V gene lookup returns CDR1 DFQATT and CDR2 SNEGSKA (reference sequence). The CDR3 DNA sequence: TGCAGTGCTCTCGGCCGGCGGGAGGGGACGAGTGAGCAGTTCTTC. It translates to CSALGRREGTSEQFF.

The V call is TRBV6-2 or TRBV6-3, the J call TRBJ2-3; the match to TRBD2 covers 8 bases. This CDR3 has 15 amino acids. V lost 6 bases, J lost 4 bases, and 9 bases stayed unmatched. The germline gives CDR1 MNHEY, CDR2 SVGEGT. For the CDR3, the DNA is TGTGCCAGCAGCCGAAGTAGCGGGGCCGCAGATACGCAGTATTTT. Amino acids: CASSRSSGAADTQYF.

This chain joins TRBV4-1 and TRBJ1-2, with 8 bases matching TRBD1. The CDR3 is 14 amino acids. CDR1 is MGHRA, CDR2 YSYEKL, per germline. The J segment lost 6 bases and the V segment lost 5 bases, leaving 8 bases of the junction unmatched. DNA of the CDR3: TGCGCCAGCAGCGTACCGTCAGGGGGCCATGGCTACACCTTC. Amino acids: CASSVPSGGHGYTF.

The chain has TRBV29-1 and TRBJ2-1; 11 bases are a match to TRBD2. Trimming took 6 bases from V and 3 from J; bases not matched to a gene: 4. Germline V gene lookup returns CDR1 SQVTM and CDR2 ANQGSEA. CDR3 size: 14 residues. In DNA form, the CDR3 reads TGCAGCGTGAAGGGACTAGCGGACTACAATGAGCAGTTCTTC. Its protein product is CSVKGLADYNEQFF.

This clonotype was counted between two and nine times. The genes are TRBV20-1 and TRBJ2-1; D is perhaps TRBD2 (5 bases). V lost 0 bases and J 10 bases, leaving 16 bases between the germline ends. The CDR3 spans 14 residues. Germline V lookup: CDR1 DFQATT, CDR2 SNEGSKA (reference sequence). The CDR3 DNA reads as TGCAGTGCTAGAGATCCGGGGTATCGGGGAGAGCAGTTCTTC. Translating gives CSARDPGYRGEQFF.

There are a few counts of this clonotype. This chain links TRBV5-1 with TRBJ2-3, with 9 positions matching TRBD2. The V and J ends lost 7 bases and 2 bases, in that order; junction bases with no gene match: 11. Germline V CDR1 and CDR2: SGHRS, YFSETQ. The CDR3 runs to 16 residues. CDR3 sequence reads: CASQGGLAGITDTQYF. CDR3 nucleotide sequence: TGCGCCAGCCAGGGTGGCCTAGCGGGGATCACAGATACGCAGTATTTT. Full variable domain (remainder filled in from reference TRBV5-1 and TRBJ2-3): KAGVTQTPRYLIKTRGQQVTLSCSPISGHRSVSWYQQTPGQGLQFLFEYFSETQRNKGNFPGRFSGRQFSNSRSEMNVSTLELGDSALYLCASQGGLAGITDTQYFGPGTRLTVL.

This rearrangement joins TRBV25-1 to TRBJ2-4, with 8 bases identical to TRBD1. TRBJ2-7 matches the DNA end more closely, so the J call is doubtful. The V gene's germline CDR1 is MGHDK and CDR2 SYGVNS. CDR3 size: 13 residues. This chain's CDR3 is CASSGTGETEQYF. CDR3 in DNA: TGTGCCAGTTCCGGGACAGGCGAGACCGAGCAGTACTTC.

This chain joins TRBV5-6 and TRBJ2-7; weak D call: TRBD2 (7 bases). There are 17 residues in the CDR3. CDR1 and CDR2 from the germline V gene are SGHDT and YYEEEE. Trimming took 5 bases from V and 3 from J, leaving 24 bases between them. The CDR3 here is CASSRGRLAGRGYEQYF. CDR3 coding DNA: TGTGCCAGCAGTAGGGGGAGATTAGCGGGCCGGGGCTACGAGCAGTACTTC.

This clonotype was observed a handful of times. The genes are TRBV5-1 and TRBJ2-1, with D hard to call. Germline V gene sequence: CDR1 SGHRS, CDR2 YFSETQ. V was shortened by 6 bases and J by 10 bases, with 17 bases between the two germline ends. CDR3 length: 13 amino acids. The CDR3 bases are TGCGCCAGCAAAGTAATGGGTGGAAACGAGCAGTTCTTC. Amino acid sequence: CASKVMGGNEQFF.

This chain's CDR3 is CAITGTANNEQFF. The CDR3 DNA sequence: TGTGCCATCACCGGGACAGCGAACAATGAGCAGTTCTTC. V usage is TRBV10-3 and J usage is TRBJ2-1, with 7 bases identical to TRBD1. Germline V CDR1 and CDR2: ENHRY, SYGVKD. The CDR3 spans 13 residues. Unmatched junction bases numbered 5, after V lost 7 bases and J lost 5 bases.

This chain links TRBV3-1 with TRBJ1-2; D uncertain. Germline values: CDR1 LGHDT, CDR2 YNNKEL (reference sequence). Between the trimmed V and J ends, which lost 4 bases and 8 bases, there was a span of 17 bases. This CDR3 spans 14 amino acids. In DNA, the CDR3 is TGTGCCAGCAGCCCGGAGCCGCGCGGCCAGGGCTACACCTTC. Translating gives CASSPEPRGQGYTF.

V gene TRBV20-1 combines with J gene TRBJ2-7; no clear D. Germline CDR1 reads DFQATT; CDR2 reads SNEGSKA (reference sequence). Trimming took off 6 bases at V and 5 bases at J, with 8 bases between the two ends. The CDR3 sequence is 10 residues long. CDR3 sequence: CSARNHEQYF. The CDR3 nucleotides read TGCAGTGCGCGGAATCACGAGCAGTACTTC.

The V and J genes are TRBV29-1 and TRBJ2-3; 14 positions agree with TRBD2. J lost 3 bases, V lost 5 bases, and 4 bases had no gene match. CDR3 length: 15 residues. Germline V CDR1 and CDR2: SQVTM, ANQGSEA. The CDR3 reads CSVWTSGRLTDTQYF. In DNA, the CDR3 is TGCAGCGTTTGGACTAGCGGGAGGTTGACAGATACGCAGTATTTT.

The CDR3 protein is CASTYGDNEQFF. In DNA form, the CDR3 reads TGTGCCAGCACTTACGGGGACAATGAGCAGTTCTTC. The V call is TRBV7-2, the J call TRBJ2-1; TRBD2 is a possible D gene (5 bases). The CDR3 runs 12 residues. Germline lookup yields CDR1 SGHTA and CDR2 FQGNSA. The V end was cut by 7 bases, the J end by 5 bases, with 9 bases between.

The rearrangement joins TRBV3-1 to TRBJ2-7, with a tentative D call TRBD2 (6 bases). The tail of the sequence fits TRBJ2-1 better, so the J call may be wrong. Germline loops: CDR1 LGHDT, CDR2 YNNKEL (reference sequence). The CDR3 loop spans 16 amino acids. For the CDR3, the DNA is TGTGCCAGCAGCCTGCGACTAGGGCGGGGAATTAAGCAGCAGTTCTTC. It translates to CASSLRLGRGIKQQFF.

This clonotype was observed a few times. CDR3 residues: CSVGPPAAREAPDTQYF. Written as DNA, the CDR3 is TGCAGCGTTGGCCCCCCCGCGGCCCGGGAGGCACCAGATACGCAGTATTTT. The V call is TRBV29-1, the J call TRBJ2-3; 7 nucleotides match TRBD2. CDR1 SQVTM and CDR2 ANQGSEA come from the germline V gene. With V trimmed by 4 bases and J by 4 bases, 17 bases remained unmatched. There are 17 residues in the CDR3.

This clonotype was counted ten times or more. The V gene is TRBV11-2, the J gene TRBJ2-5; 15 bases agree with TRBD2. Trimming removed 4 bases from V and 5 bases from J; junction bases left unmatched: 11. This CDR3 has 18 amino acids. Germline V lookup: CDR1 SGHAT, CDR2 FQNNGV. CDR3 nucleotide sequence: TGTGCCAGCAGCTCCTGGACTAGCGGGAGGGATCAGGAGGAGACCCAGTACTTC. This codes for CASSSWTSGRDQEETQYF.

In DNA form, the CDR3 reads TGTGCCAGCAGCCTTATATCTGGGACTCTAGATGAGCAGTTCTTC. It yields the protein CASSLISGTLDEQFF. The chain uses TRBV14 and TRBJ2-1; tentatively, D is TRBD2 (6 bases). The CDR3 covers 15 residues. The germline V gene encodes CDR1 SGHDN and CDR2 FVKESK. Trimming took off 4 bases at V and 8 bases at J, with 18 bases between the two ends.

V is TRBV29-1 and J is TRBJ2-5, with 11 bases aligning to TRBD2. The germline V gene encodes CDR1 SQVTM and CDR2 ANQGSEA. Trimming at V came to 7 bases and at J to 5 bases, leaving 6 bases not matched to a gene. The CDR3 spans 13 residues. The CDR3 nucleotides are TGCAGCGACGTAGCGGGGGGGCGGGAGACCCAGTACTTC. Its protein product is CSDVAGGRETQYF.

This clonotype turned up a few times. The V gene is TRBV29-1, the J gene TRBJ1-2, with 8 bases that match TRBD1. CDR1 SQVTM and CDR2 ANQGSEA come from the germline V gene. Trimming at V came to 4 bases and at J to 7 bases, leaving 11 bases not matched to a gene. CDR3 length equals 14 residues. The CDR3 spells CSVVIAGGAFGYTF. The CDR3 region has the DNA TGCAGCGTTGTAATTGCAGGGGGCGCGTTTGGCTACACCTTC.

The chain couples TRBV10-3 to TRBJ1-1, with D possibly matching TRBD1 (5 bases). This CDR3 is built from 12 residues. V was clipped by 0 bases and J by 10 bases, with 9 bases between them. The germline gives CDR1 ENHRY, CDR2 SYGVKD. The CDR3 reads CAISESGAGAFF. The DNA for the CDR3 is TGTGCCATCAGTGAGTCCGGGGCCGGAGCTTTCTTT.